These 3 T cell receptor beta chains share one sample of origin, sequenced in a study of cytomegalovirus exposure and HLA in healthy donors. 13 Jbeta primers and 60 Vbeta primers were used for the PCR. Sequencing used immunoSEQ multiplex PCR; TCRdb keeps in-frame clones, though not all of them. The repertoire table contains about 83,000 clones. Sequencing used PBMCs. The receptors were sampled from a man aged 18 to 30 in good health and CMV-seropositive.

The J gene is TRBJ1-1, the V gene TRBV18; 10 bases map to TRBD1. Germline trimming cut 6 bases from V and 1 base from J; bases unmatched to any gene: 8. Germline-derived CDR1 and CDR2 are KGHSH and LQKENI. The CDR3 totals 16 residues. CDR3 coding DNA: TGTGCCAGCTCCCCTGACAGGGGGCGAACGAACACTGAAGCTTTCTTT. As protein: CASSPDRGRTNTEAFF. Combining the CDR3 with reference TRBV18 and TRBJ1-1 gives the whole variable domain NAGVMQNPRHLVRRRGQEARLRCSPMKGHSHVYWYRQLPEEGLKFMVYLQKENIIDESGMPKERFSAEFPKEGPSILRIQQVVRGDSAAYFCASSPDRGRTNTEAFFGQGTRLTVV.

This chain links TRBV7-9 with TRBJ2-7; possible D gene TRBD2, 5 bases. The CDR3 contains 15 residues. The V end was cut by 3 bases, the J end by 2 bases, with 14 bases between. CDR1 is SEHNR, CDR2 FQNEAQ, per germline (reference sequence). CDR3 amino acids: CASSFSLDSAYEQYF. The CDR3 DNA sequence: TGTGCCAGCAGCTTTTCCCTGGACTCAGCCTACGAGCAGTACTTC.

V gene TRBV19 combines with J gene TRBJ1-1; a possible D gene is TRBD1 (5 bases). Germline values: CDR1 LNHDA, CDR2 SQIVND (reference sequence). The CDR3 contains 17 residues. V lost 2 bases to trimming and J lost 0 bases, with 16 bases between them. CDR3 sequence reads: CASSIRRGSGVNTEAFF. The CDR3, as DNA: TGTGCCAGTAGTATACGTCGGGGGTCCGGGGTGAACACTGAAGCTTTCTTT.